A selection of T cell receptor beta chains follows, all from one sample in a study of shared clonotypes between healthy human individuals. The assay was immunoSEQ multiplex PCR, and TCRdb's table has in-frame clones only and misses some. The table shows around 2,000,000 clones, with roughly 94% occurring only once. The material sequenced was naive CD4+ T cells sorted from blood. These receptors came from a young man in good health. Both conserved end residues are part of each CDR3. A D gene is named only where the DNA matches it firmly. The size entry is marked missing in some rows and otherwise reads once, few, many or a size class.

>NA|NA|TRBV2|TRBJ2-2
TGTGCCAGCAGTGAGGGCCCCGGGGAGCTGTTTTTT
CASSEGPGELFF
>NA|TRBD2|TRBV7-3|TRBJ2-1
TGTGCTAGCAGCTTAGCCGCTAGCGGGGGTGAGCAGTTCTTC
CASSLAASGGEQFF
>NA|TRBD2|TRBV2|TRBJ2-7
TGTGCCAGCAGTGGCTCCGGGACTAGCGGCTACGAGCAGTACTTC
CASSGSGTSGYEQYF
>once|NA|TRBV7-2|TRBJ1-6
TGTGCCAGCAGCTTAGTGGTTAATTCACCCCTCCACTTT
CASSLVVNSPLHF
>NA|NA|TRBV6-5|TRBJ2-5
TGTGCCAGCAGTTACATGCAGTCGAGAGGACAAGAGACCCAGTACTTC
CASSYMQSRGQETQYF
>NA|NA|TRBV18|TRBJ2-3
TGTGCCAGCTCACCGGACAACACGGGAAGCACAGATACGCAGTATTTT
CASSPDNTGSTDTQYF
>NA|TRBD2|TRBV6-1|TRBJ2-7
TGTGCCAGCGCGGCAGGTAGCGGGGGGCAGTACGAGCAGTACTTC
CASAAGSGGQYEQYF
>NA|NA|TRBV5-1|TRBJ2-1
TGCGCCAGCAGCTTGACGGGCGAGCCTTACAATGAGCAGTTCTTC
CASSLTGEPYNEQFF
>NA|NA|TRBV25-1|TRBJ1-2
TGTGCCAGCAGTGAATGGGACTCTCCCTATGGCTACACCTTC
CASSEWDSPYGYTF
>NA|TRBD2|TRBV11-2|TRBJ2-1
TGTGCCAGCAGCTTAGAAGCGGGAGTGGGGAATGAGCAGTTCTTC
CASSLEAGVGNEQFF
>NA|NA|TRBV10-2|TRBJ1-5
TGCGCCAGCAGTGATATCCGGACCCCTAGCAATCAGCCCCAGCATTTT
CASSDIRTPSNQPQHF
>once|NA|TRBV27|TRBJ2-7
TGTGCCAGCAGTTCAGCGTTCGGCGAGCAGTACTTC
CASSSAFGEQYF
>NA|TRBD1|TRBV6-6|TRBJ1-2
TGTGCCAGCAGTTTGGGGGACAGGCCGTCGGAAGGCTACACCTTC
CASSLGDRPSEGYTF
>few|NA|TRBV7-6|TRBJ2-5
TGTGCCAGCAGCTTAGTCCGGCAAGAGACCCAGTACTTC
CASSLVRQETQYF
>NA|NA|TRBV27|TRBJ1-2
TGTGCCAGCGCCTCCTTCCGGGGGTATAACTATGGCTACACCTTC
CASASFRGYNYGYTF
>NA|NA|TRBV25-1|TRBJ1-2
TGTGCCAGCAGTGATCGGGGTGTTCTTTCCTATGGCTACACCTTC
CASSDRGVLSYGYTF
>once|NA|TRBV7-9|TRBJ2-7
TGTGCCAGCAGCTGGCTAAAAGACACGGCCGAGCAGTACTTC
CASSWLKDTAEQYF
>NA|NA|TRBV30|TRBJ1-1
TGTGCCTGGAGTGTACAACCGGGCACTGAAGCTTTCTTT
CAWSVQPGTEAFF
>NA|TRBD2|TRBV30|TRBJ2-3
TGTGCCTGGACTCACGCCCTGACTAGCGGGGGTACAGATACGCAGTATTTT
CAWTHALTSGGTDTQYF
>once|NA|TRBV6-5|TRBJ1-3
TGTGCCAGCAGTTCCGGACCATACTCTGGAAACACCATATATTTT
CASSSGPYSGNTIYF
>NA|NA|TRBV5-4|TRBJ2-5
TGTGCCAGCAGCGGAGGGGGACAGAGGGGCCAAGAGACCCAGTACTTC
CASSGGGQRGQETQYF
>NA|NA|TRBV28|TRBJ1-5
TGTGCCAGCAGTTTATACCCTCAGCCCCAGCATTTT
CASSLYPQPQHF
>NA|NA|TRBV30|TRBJ1-2
TGTGCCTGGGGGCAGAACTATGGCTACACCTTC
CAWGQNYGYTF
>NA|TRBD2|TRBV10-3|TRBJ2-1
TGTGCCATCAGTGATTTTGCTAGCGGGAGCAATGAGCAGTTCTTC
CAISDFASGSNEQFF
>NA|NA|TRBV10-3|TRBJ2-7
TGTGCCATGTCAGAGGGATACGAGCAGTACTTC
CAMSEGYEQYF
>NA|NA|TRBV5-1|TRBJ1-4
TGCGCCAGCGGGGAGGGAACTAATGAAAAACTGTTTTTT
CASGEGTNEKLFF